One and the same sample provided the 10 T cell receptor beta chains below, sequenced in a study of tumor-infiltrating lymphocytes in primary liver carcinoma. Between roughly 17 and 33 mg of unsorted bulk tissue served as the source from which RNA and DNA were co-extracted. A constant-region primer primed TCR beta cDNA synthesis from about 0.45 ug of total RNA. Nested multiplex PCR, run for three rounds with slightly modified ARM-PCR, yielded TCR beta libraries. Both of the initial two PCR rounds ran for roughly 11 cycles and employed TRBV1-TRBV30 forward primers alongside a C-beta reverse primer. TCRdb used MiXCR to reprocess the multiplex PCR reads, holding one entry per CDR3 protein. The table shows 20,000 to 25,000 distinct CDR3 sequences, with approximately 79% occurring only once. The sequencing input was liver tumor tissue from sampling region 1. The subset here: tumor region T1, superior pole. These receptors all come from a woman aged 25 to 45 with primary liver carcinoma and hepatitis B virus infection.

As regards this clonotype: One junction end disagrees with the germline gene, perhaps due to a read error. The V and J genes are TRBV10-3 and TRBJ2-5, with D hard to call. The CDR3 has 15 residues. Germline V gene sequence: CDR1 ENHRY, CDR2 SYGVKD. CDR3 sequence (DNA): TGTGCCATCAGTGAGTCGGCTACCAGAGAAGAGACCCTGTATTTC. Translated, it gives CAISESATREETLYF.

To note about this clonotype: One junction end disagrees with the germline gene, perhaps due to a read error. V usage is TRBV29-1 and J usage is TRBJ2-1, with D tentatively TRBD2 (6 bases). Germline CDR1 is SQVTM and CDR2 is ANQGSEA. This CDR3 is 12 amino acids long. The CDR3 loop is CSSLRDCNEQFF. CDR3 DNA sequence: TGCAGCTCCCTGAGGGACTGCAATGAACAGTTCTTC.

The gene calls are TRBV6-5 and TRBJ1-2; D possibly corresponds to TRBD1 (5 bases). Per the germline V gene, CDR1 is MNHEY and CDR2 is SVGAGI. The CDR3 spans 13 residues. Between the trimmed V and J ends, which lost 11 bases and 3 bases, there was a span of 16 bases. CDR3 nucleotide sequence: TGTGCCGTTTCTACAGGTCGACACTATGGCTACACCTTC. This codes for CAVSTGRHYGYTF.

This clonotype is categorized as medium-sized. The chain has TRBV12-3 or TRBV12-4 and TRBJ2-1; perhaps TRBD2 as D (5 bases). V was shortened by 5 bases and J by 10 bases, with 15 bases between the two germline ends. This CDR3 region has 13 residues. CDR3 in amino acids: CASSHHFRLEQFF. The CDR3 nucleotides are TGTGCCAGCAGTCATCACTTCCGACTAGAGCAGTTCTTC.

The sample holds one count of this clonotype. A read error may account for a junction end that differs from germline. This chain joins TRBV11-1 and TRBJ2-5, with D uncertain. This CDR3 is built from 14 residues. Looked up from germline, CDR1 is SGHAT and CDR2 is FQDESV (reference sequence). CDR3 sequence: CANSLARREETQYF. The CDR3 nucleotides read TGTGCCAACAGCTTAGCACGGCGTGAAGAGACCCAGTACTTC.

The table lists this clonotype with a count of one. No conserved phenylalanine or tryptophan is present at the end of the CDR3, so a read error is the likely explanation. The chain combines TRBV5-6 with TRBJ1-1; tentatively, D is TRBD1 (6 bases). The CDR3 has 13 residues. Germline V gene data show CDR1 as SGHDT and CDR2 as YYEEEE. V lost 2 bases, J lost 10 bases, and 15 bases lay in between. This CDR3 reads CASSFRGRRGAFS. CDR3 in DNA: TGTGCCAGCAGCTTTCGGGGTCGCAGGGGAGCTTTCTCT.

The V gene is TRBV7-9, the J gene TRBJ2-2; possibly TRBD1 for D (6 bases). V lost 7 bases and J lost 9, with 24 bases in between. The CDR3 runs to 16 residues. Germline V gene lookup returns CDR1 SEHNR and CDR2 FQNEAQ (reference sequence). CDR3 nucleotide sequence: TGTGCCAGCATCCCACCGGCGTCAGGGGCTGTTCGGGAGCTGTTTTTT. Protein: CASIPPASGAVRELFF.

V usage is TRBV5-4 and J usage is TRBJ2-7, with D possibly being TRBD2 (7 bases). Per the germline V gene, CDR1 is SGHNT and CDR2 is YYREEE (reference sequence). CDR3 length: 17 amino acids. V gave up 6 bases and J gave up 6 bases, with 28 bases separating them. The CDR3 region is CASNYKGDPIWGGEQYF. CDR3 in DNA: TGTGCCAGCAACTATAAGGGGGACCCCATTTGGGGGGGCGAGCAGTACTTC.

In the case of this clonotype: A much larger clone differs from this one at a single base, so this may be a read error. The J gene is TRBJ1-6, the V gene TRBV11-3; maybe TRBD1 (5 bases). This CDR3 contains 13 residues. The germline V gene has CDR1 SGHNT and CDR2 YENEEA. This CDR3 is CTSSAEGYSPLHF. CDR3 DNA sequence: TGTACCAGCAGCGCCGAGGGGTATTCACCCCTCCACTTT.

The V and J genes are TRBV11-2 and TRBJ2-3; 11 bases are shared with TRBD2. This CDR3 is 16 amino acids long. Losses at the gene ends were 5 bases for V and 6 bases for J; bases not matched to a gene: 10. Germline V gene sequence: CDR1 SGHAT, CDR2 FQNNGV. CDR3 sequence: CASSTGLADILDTQYF. In nucleotides, the CDR3 is TGTGCCAGCAGCACGGGACTAGCGGATATTCTTGATACGCAGTATTTT. The full variable domain, rest sourced from reference TRBV11-2 and TRBJ2-3, is EAGVAQSPRYKIIEKRQSVAFWCNPISGHATLYWYQQILGQGPKLLIQFQNNGVVDDSQLPKDRFSAERLKGVDSTLKIQPAKLEDSAVYLCASSTGLADILDTQYFGPGTRLTVL.